These T cell receptor beta chains were read from a single sample in a study of T cells after posttransplantation cyclophosphamide. TCRdb keeps only in-frame clones here, not all; method: immunoSEQ multiplex PCR. Sampling found some 14,000 clones, none seen once. This material consisted of PBMCs, taken 1,000 to 1,200 days after allogeneic stem cell transplant with posttransplant cyclophosphamide. The origin of the receptors is a female patient aged 40-50 years who received an allogeneic stem cell transplant from a related donor, was CMV-positive, and had no GVHD. The graft donor may have contributed some T cells. The CDR3 runs from the conserved cysteine through the conserved F or W. The D gene is left open where the match is weak. Some rows have no size entry. The others give once, few or many, or a class for an expanded clone.

V: TRBV10-2
J: TRBJ2-7
size: many
D: TRBD1
DNA: TGCGCCACCCAGCTCCCAGGGGGCTACGAGCAGTACTTC
CDR3: CATQLPGGYEQYF

V: TRBV7-3
J: TRBJ2-7
size: many
D: TRBD1
DNA: TGTGCCAGCAGCCCAAGGGGGACAGGGCCCTACGAGCAGTACTTC
CDR3: CASSPRGTGPYEQYF

V: TRBV9
J: TRBJ2-7
size: many
D: TRBD1
DNA: TGTGCCAGTAGCATCAAACAGGGGACGGCATACGAGCAGTACTTC
CDR3: CASSIKQGTAYEQYF

V: TRBV4-2
J: TRBJ2-7
size: many
D: NA
DNA: TGTGCCAGCAGCCAAGATCTGACACTAGGCTACGAGCAGTACTTC
CDR3: CASSQDLTLGYEQYF

V: TRBV18
J: TRBJ2-6
size: many
D: TRBD1
DNA: TGTGCCAGCTCAGCCCGGGACAGAGTTTCTGGGGCCAACGTCCTGACTTTC
CDR3: CASSARDRVSGANVLTF

V: TRBV5-6
J: TRBJ2-3
size: many
D: NA
DNA: TGTGCCAGCAGCTCGGTGGGCATTAGCACAGATACGCAGTATTTT
CDR3: CASSSVGISTDTQYF

V: TRBV5-1
J: TRBJ1-3
size: many
D: TRBD1
DNA: TGCGCCAGCAGCACCGGGACAGGGATGGGGTCTGGAAACACCATATATTTT
CDR3: CASSTGTGMGSGNTIYF

V: TRBV6-5
J: TRBJ1-2
size: few
D: TRBD1
DNA: TGTGCCAGCAGTTTTACGACAGGGGACGGCTACACCTTC
CDR3: CASSFTTGDGYTF

V: TRBV6-1
J: TRBJ1-2
size: many
D: NA
DNA: TGTGCCAGCAGGAGAGGGACAAGCTATGGCTACACCTTC
CDR3: CASRRGTSYGYTF

V: TRBV5-6
J: TRBJ2-7
size: many
D: TRBD1
DNA: TGTGCCAGCAGCCCGACAGGGCTTAAGCAGTACTTC
CDR3: CASSPTGLKQYF

V: TRBV10-3
J: TRBJ2-1
size: many
D: NA
DNA: TGTGCCATCAGTGGAGACACGGGACTTTACAATGAGCAGTTCTTC
CDR3: CAISGDTGLYNEQFF

V: TRBV28
J: TRBJ1-4
size: many
D: TRBD1
DNA: TGTGCCAGCAACCAGGGACAGGGGGCCGGGAAACTGTTTTTT
CDR3: CASNQGQGAGKLFF

V: TRBV5-1
J: TRBJ2-2
size: few
D: TRBD1
DNA: TGCGCCAGCAGCTTGGACAGGGGGAACACCGGGGAGCTGTTTTTT
CDR3: CASSLDRGNTGELFF

V: TRBV4-1
J: TRBJ2-7
size: many
D: TRBD1
DNA: TGCGCCAGCAGCCCAGCGACAGGGTCCTCCTACGAGCAGTACTTC
CDR3: CASSPATGSSYEQYF

V: TRBV5-1
J: TRBJ2-5
size: many
D: NA
DNA: TGCGCCAGCAGCCCCGTGGGATATATCTCAGGGGAGACCCAGTACTTC
CDR3: CASSPVGYISGETQYF

V: TRBV18
J: TRBJ1-5
size: NA
D: TRBD1
DNA: TGTGCCAGCTCACCTGACAGGGGGATAGGTCAGCCCCAGCATTTT
CDR3: CASSPDRGIGQPQHF

V: TRBV29-1
J: TRBJ1-2
size: NA
D: NA
DNA: TGCGGACTACAGGGAGGGGGTGGCTACACCTTC
CDR3: CGLQGGGGYTF

V: TRBV6-1
J: TRBJ2-3
size: many
D: TRBD2
DNA: TGTGCCAGCAGTCGGCGGGAGGTTGACACAGATACGCAGTATTTT
CDR3: CASSRREVDTDTQYF

V: TRBV13
J: TRBJ1-4
size: many
D: NA
DNA: TGTGCCAGCAGCTCCTTCGCGGCTAATGAAAAACTGTTTTTT
CDR3: CASSSFAANEKLFF

V: TRBV7-2
J: TRBJ2-1
size: many
D: TRBD2
DNA: TGTGCCAGCAGCCAGACGGGACTAGAGGAGTTACGTGAGGGGTTCTTC
CDR3: CASSQTGLEELREGFF

V: TRBV4-3
J: TRBJ1-1
size: few
D: TRBD1
DNA: TGCGCCAGCAGCCAATTGACAGGGGTGGACACTGAAGCTTTCTTT
CDR3: CASSQLTGVDTEAFF

V: TRBV7-9
J: TRBJ1-3
size: many
D: NA
DNA: TGTGCCAGCAGCGCCGGGACTGCTGGAAACACCATATATTTT
CDR3: CASSAGTAGNTIYF